Reported below is one T cell receptor beta chain. The antigen remains unidentified. The roughly 120-subject validation cohort, separate from the 666-subject first cohort, included the donors. The CDR3 loop spans 19 amino acids. Trimming removed 0 bases from V and 4 bases from J; junction bases left unmatched: 12. Germline CDR1 SGHRS, CDR2 YFSETQ. This specimen belongs to a study of cytomegalovirus exposure and HLA in healthy donors. Points from the study as a whole: There were some public TCRs occurring in many donors, but most TCR sequences were rare. Reports showed the classifier diagnosing cytomegalovirus status with high specificity and sensitivity.

The method was immunoSEQ multiplex PCR; TCRdb's version includes in-frame clones alone and lacks a portion of them. The sample records fewer than 400,000 clones, roughly 88% being singletons. The V gene is TRBV5-1, the J gene TRBJ2-6; 8 bases align to TRBD1. Sequenced: PBMCs. The source of this sequence is a young woman in good health and CMV-seronegative. CDR3 bases: TGCGCCAGCAGCTTGGTTATCGGGCAGGGGGCGCAGGGGGCCAACGTCCTGACTTTC. It codes for CASSLVIGQGAQGANVLTF.